These T cell receptor beta chains were read from a single sample in a study of blood T cells in healthy people across ages. TCRdb reprocessed the 5' RACE reads with MiXCR, giving one entry per CDR3 protein. The profile shows 650,000 to 1,000,000 distinct CDR3 sequences, around half of them singletons. The material sequenced was blood. The receptor source for this set is an elderly man in good health. CDR3s include the opening cysteine and the closing phenylalanine or tryptophan. A D gene is named only where the DNA matches it firmly. Only part of the rows carry a size: once, few, many, or a class if the clone is expanded.

d_call: TRBD2; j_call: TRBJ2-1; clone_size: NA; v_call: TRBV4-3; cdr3_aa: CASSQTLRGGPSPEQFF; cdr3_nt: TGCGCCAGCAGCCAAACACTTAGGGGAGGGCCCAGTCCTGAGCAGTTCTTC
d_call: NA; j_call: TRBJ1-5; clone_size: few; v_call: TRBV3-1; cdr3_aa: CASSQDRGADQPQHF; cdr3_nt: TGTGCCAGCAGCCAAGATAGGGGGGCCGATCAGCCCCAGCATTTT
d_call: NA; j_call: TRBJ1-2; clone_size: few; v_call: TRBV10-3; cdr3_aa: CAISGGTSYGYTF; cdr3_nt: TGTGCCATCAGTGGGGGGACAAGCTATGGCTACACCTTC
d_call: NA; j_call: TRBJ2-5; clone_size: NA; v_call: TRBV28; cdr3_aa: CASSLILSGYQETQYF; cdr3_nt: TGTGCCAGCAGCCTAATACTTTCGGGGTACCAAGAGACCCAGTACTTC
d_call: NA; j_call: TRBJ2-5; clone_size: NA; v_call: TRBV20-1; cdr3_aa: CSARYGADRTQYF; cdr3_nt: TGCAGTGCTAGGTACGGAGCCGACCGGACCCAGTACTTC
d_call: TRBD1; j_call: TRBJ1-5; clone_size: NA; v_call: TRBV20-1; cdr3_aa: CSTAGTGAQYGNQPQHF; cdr3_nt: TGCAGTACTGCCGGGACAGGGGCTCAATATGGCAATCAGCCCCAGCATTTT
d_call: NA; j_call: TRBJ2-5; clone_size: NA; v_call: TRBV20-1; cdr3_aa: CSAPGVLAQYF; cdr3_nt: TGCAGTGCCCCCGGGGTGTTGGCCCAGTACTTC
d_call: TRBD2; j_call: TRBJ2-7; clone_size: few; v_call: TRBV5-4; cdr3_aa: CASSLAFGTSGYYEQYF; cdr3_nt: TGTGCCAGCAGCTTGGCCTTCGGGACTAGCGGTTACTACGAGCAGTACTTC
d_call: NA; j_call: TRBJ1-5; clone_size: NA; v_call: TRBV20-1; cdr3_aa: CSAWLQYSNQPQHF; cdr3_nt: TGCAGTGCATGGCTACAATATAGCAATCAGCCCCAGCATTTT
d_call: NA; j_call: TRBJ1-4; clone_size: NA; v_call: TRBV2; cdr3_aa: CASRPRQEQLFF; cdr3_nt: TGTGCCAGCAGACCAAGACAGGAACAACTGTTTTTT
d_call: NA; j_call: TRBJ2-1; clone_size: NA; v_call: TRBV20-1; cdr3_aa: CSASVPGAYNEQFF; cdr3_nt: TGCAGTGCTAGCGTCCCAGGGGCCTACAATGAGCAGTTCTTC
d_call: NA; j_call: TRBJ1-6; clone_size: NA; v_call: TRBV20-1; cdr3_aa: CSATWETSDNSPLHF; cdr3_nt: TGCAGTGCCACGTGGGAGACATCTGATAATTCACCCCTCCACTTT
d_call: NA; j_call: TRBJ1-1; clone_size: NA; v_call: TRBV6-4; cdr3_aa: CASSDRDNTEAFF; cdr3_nt: TGTGCCAGCAGTGACAGAGATAACACTGAAGCTTTCTTT
d_call: NA; j_call: TRBJ2-2; clone_size: few; v_call: TRBV10-3; cdr3_aa: CAISDLGQGKNTGELFF; cdr3_nt: TGTGCCATCAGTGACCTGGGGCAGGGAAAGAACACCGGGGAGCTGTTTTTT
d_call: TRBD1; j_call: TRBJ2-1; clone_size: NA; v_call: TRBV10-3; cdr3_aa: CAISASQGDERFF; cdr3_nt: TGTGCCATCAGTGCATCACAGGGGGATGAGCGGTTCTTC
d_call: NA; j_call: TRBJ2-3; clone_size: once; v_call: TRBV5-6; cdr3_aa: CASSGAARNTQYF; cdr3_nt: TGTGCCAGCAGCGGCGCTGCTAGGAATACGCAGTATTTT
d_call: TRBD1; j_call: TRBJ1-1; clone_size: NA; v_call: TRBV25-1; cdr3_aa: CASSLRTGADVDTEAFF; cdr3_nt: TGTGCCAGCAGTCTCCGGACAGGGGCGGACGTGGACACTGAAGCTTTCTTT
d_call: NA; j_call: TRBJ2-4; clone_size: NA; v_call: TRBV3-1; cdr3_aa: CASSPRDSGIQYF; cdr3_nt: TGTGCCAGCAGCCCGAGAGACAGCGGCATTCAGTACTTC
d_call: NA; j_call: TRBJ2-1; clone_size: few; v_call: TRBV29-1; cdr3_aa: CSVQSAAAYNEQFF; cdr3_nt: TGCAGCGTCCAGTCCGCTGCCGCCTACAATGAGCAGTTCTTC
d_call: NA; j_call: TRBJ2-5; clone_size: NA; v_call: TRBV5-4; cdr3_aa: CASRGPVDQETQYF; cdr3_nt: TGTGCCAGCAGGGGACCAGTCGATCAAGAGACCCAGTACTTC
d_call: TRBD2; j_call: TRBJ2-7; clone_size: NA; v_call: TRBV7-2; cdr3_aa: CASSFDPGLAGVGEQYF; cdr3_nt: TGTGCCAGCAGCTTCGATCCGGGACTAGCGGGAGTGGGAGAGCAGTACTTC
d_call: TRBD1; j_call: TRBJ2-7; clone_size: NA; v_call: TRBV5-1; cdr3_aa: CASSPRTGQYEQYF; cdr3_nt: TGCGCCAGCAGCCCTCGGACAGGGCAGTACGAGCAGTACTTC
d_call: NA; j_call: TRBJ2-7; clone_size: NA; v_call: TRBV20-1; cdr3_aa: CSARASRYEQYF; cdr3_nt: TGCAGTGCTAGGGCAAGCCGCTACGAGCAGTACTTC
d_call: TRBD2; j_call: TRBJ2-5; clone_size: NA; v_call: TRBV20-1; cdr3_aa: CSAWGTSGHNEQYF; cdr3_nt: TGCAGTGCTTGGGGGACTAGCGGGCACAATGAGCAGTACTTC
d_call: NA; j_call: TRBJ2-1; clone_size: few; v_call: TRBV24-1; cdr3_aa: CATSDSDNNLNNEQFF; cdr3_nt: TGTGCCACCAGTGATTCGGACAACAACCTTAACAATGAGCAGTTCTTC
d_call: NA; j_call: TRBJ2-2; clone_size: NA; v_call: TRBV7-9; cdr3_aa: CASSGGGGELFF; cdr3_nt: TGTGCCAGCAGCGGCGGCGGCGGGGAGCTGTTTTTT
d_call: NA; j_call: TRBJ2-4; clone_size: few; v_call: TRBV20-1; cdr3_aa: CSALGLEGNIQYF; cdr3_nt: TGCAGTGCCTTGGGTCTCGAGGGGAACATTCAGTACTTC
d_call: NA; j_call: TRBJ2-5; clone_size: NA; v_call: TRBV15; cdr3_aa: CATSRDLLGIETQYF; cdr3_nt: TGTGCCACCAGCAGAGACCTCCTAGGAATTGAGACCCAGTACTTC
d_call: NA; j_call: TRBJ1-5; clone_size: once; v_call: TRBV7-2; cdr3_aa: CASSLHGTENSNQPRHF; cdr3_nt: TGTGCCAGCAGCCTACATGGGACGGAGAATAGCAATCAGCCCCGGCATTTT
d_call: TRBD2; j_call: TRBJ2-7; clone_size: NA; v_call: TRBV6-6; cdr3_aa: CASSSLGRDYGEQYF; cdr3_nt: TGCGCCAGCAGTTCCCTCGGTAGGGACTACGGCGAGCAGTACTTC
d_call: TRBD1; j_call: TRBJ2-7; clone_size: once; v_call: TRBV7-3; cdr3_aa: CASSLTRPGQGYHEQYF; cdr3_nt: TGTGCCAGCAGCTTAACAAGACCGGGACAGGGTTACCACGAGCAGTACTTC
d_call: NA; j_call: TRBJ2-7; clone_size: few; v_call: TRBV5-1; cdr3_aa: CASSPGPGRNEQYF; cdr3_nt: TGCGCCAGCAGCCCAGGCCCAGGGCGAAACGAGCAGTACTTC
d_call: TRBD2; j_call: TRBJ2-7; clone_size: NA; v_call: TRBV6-8; cdr3_aa: CASAFGLAGLYEQYF; cdr3_nt: TGTGCCAGCGCGTTTGGACTAGCGGGACTCTACGAGCAGTACTTC
d_call: NA; j_call: TRBJ2-3; clone_size: NA; v_call: TRBV27; cdr3_aa: CASSLVAVTDTQYF; cdr3_nt: TGTGCCAGCAGTTTAGTAGCAGTTACAGATACGCAGTATTTT
d_call: TRBD2; j_call: TRBJ2-4; clone_size: NA; v_call: TRBV6-2/TRBV6-3; cdr3_aa: CASSYGSSGRARNIQYF; cdr3_nt: TGTGCCAGCAGTTACGGGTCTAGCGGGAGGGCCAGGAACATTCAGTACTTC
d_call: NA; j_call: TRBJ2-1; clone_size: few; v_call: TRBV6-2/TRBV6-3; cdr3_aa: CASSLRRANEQFF; cdr3_nt: TGTGCCAGCAGTTTAAGGAGGGCCAATGAGCAGTTCTTC
d_call: NA; j_call: TRBJ2-3; clone_size: NA; v_call: TRBV7-2; cdr3_aa: CASILYYTQYF; cdr3_nt: TGTGCCAGCATCCTCTATTACACGCAGTATTTT
d_call: TRBD1; j_call: TRBJ2-2; clone_size: NA; v_call: TRBV15; cdr3_aa: CATSSPGTENTGELFF; cdr3_nt: TGTGCCACCAGCTCGCCCGGGACAGAGAACACCGGGGAGCTGTTTTTT
d_call: TRBD1; j_call: TRBJ2-1; clone_size: many; v_call: TRBV4-3; cdr3_aa: CASSRGQGENYNEQFF; cdr3_nt: TGCGCCAGCAGCCGGGGACAGGGGGAGAATTACAATGAGCAGTTCTTC
d_call: NA; j_call: TRBJ2-5; clone_size: NA; v_call: TRBV5-1; cdr3_aa: CASSLVQGVETQYF; cdr3_nt: TGCGCCAGCAGCTTGGTACAGGGTGTAGAGACCCAGTACTTC
d_call: TRBD1; j_call: TRBJ1-1; clone_size: few; v_call: TRBV7-2; cdr3_aa: CASSLGPGQGDTEAFF; cdr3_nt: TGTGCCAGCAGCTTAGGTCCGGGACAGGGTGACACTGAAGCTTTCTTT
d_call: TRBD1; j_call: TRBJ2-7; clone_size: NA; v_call: TRBV20-1; cdr3_aa: CSASYRTGIYEQYF; cdr3_nt: TGCAGTGCCAGTTACCGGACAGGGATTTACGAGCAGTACTTC
d_call: NA; j_call: TRBJ2-5; clone_size: NA; v_call: TRBV20-1; cdr3_aa: CSARNPTPTESCKETQYF; cdr3_nt: TGCAGTGCTAGAAACCCCACACCAACCGAGTCTTGTAAAGAGACCCAGTACTTC
d_call: NA; j_call: TRBJ2-5; clone_size: many; v_call: TRBV29-1; cdr3_aa: CSVLERQVLQTQYF; cdr3_nt: TGCAGCGTCTTAGAAAGACAGGTGTTACAGACCCAGTACTTC
d_call: NA; j_call: TRBJ1-2; clone_size: few; v_call: TRBV5-4; cdr3_aa: CASSRFQGTYGYTF; cdr3_nt: TGTGCCAGCAGCAGATTTCAGGGGACCTATGGCTACACCTTC
d_call: NA; j_call: TRBJ1-1; clone_size: NA; v_call: TRBV5-1; cdr3_aa: CASSLRTSMNTEAFF; cdr3_nt: TGCGCCAGCAGCCTACGGACAAGCATGAACACTGAAGCTTTCTTT
d_call: NA; j_call: TRBJ2-5; clone_size: NA; v_call: TRBV4-1; cdr3_aa: CASLRGTQYF; cdr3_nt: TGCGCCAGTCTCCGGGGGACCCAGTACTTC
d_call: TRBD2; j_call: TRBJ2-1; clone_size: NA; v_call: TRBV5-1; cdr3_aa: CASSNGLAGERNEQFF; cdr3_nt: TGCGCCAGCAGCAACGGACTAGCGGGAGAGCGCAATGAGCAGTTCTTC